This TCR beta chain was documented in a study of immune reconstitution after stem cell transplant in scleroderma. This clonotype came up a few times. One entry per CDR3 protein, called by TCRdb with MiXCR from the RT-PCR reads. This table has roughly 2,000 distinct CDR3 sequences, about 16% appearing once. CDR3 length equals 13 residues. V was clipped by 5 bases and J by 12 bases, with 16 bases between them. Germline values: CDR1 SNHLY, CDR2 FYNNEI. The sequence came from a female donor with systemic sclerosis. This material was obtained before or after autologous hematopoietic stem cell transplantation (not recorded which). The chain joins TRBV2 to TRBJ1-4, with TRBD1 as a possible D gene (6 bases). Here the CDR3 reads CASSQYRDSQLFF. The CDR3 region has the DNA TGTGCCAGCAGTCAATACAGGGACTCGCAACTGTTTTTT.